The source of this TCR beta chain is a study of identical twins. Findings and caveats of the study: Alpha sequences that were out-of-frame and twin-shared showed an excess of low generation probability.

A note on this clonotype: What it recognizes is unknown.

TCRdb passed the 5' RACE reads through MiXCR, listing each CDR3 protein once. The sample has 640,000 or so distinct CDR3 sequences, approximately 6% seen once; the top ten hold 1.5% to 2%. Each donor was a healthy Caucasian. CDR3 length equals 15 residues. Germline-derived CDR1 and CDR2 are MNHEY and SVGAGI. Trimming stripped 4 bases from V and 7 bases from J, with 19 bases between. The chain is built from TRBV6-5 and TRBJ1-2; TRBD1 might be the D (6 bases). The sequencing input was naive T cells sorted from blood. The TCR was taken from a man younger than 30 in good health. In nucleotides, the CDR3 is TGTGCCAGCAGTTCGACCCTGACAGCGACAGGTGGCTACACCTTC. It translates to CASSSTLTATGGYTF.